This passage covers 9 T cell receptor beta chains from one sample sequenced in a study of blood T cell repertoires in COVID-19 (dated by TCRdb to the early 2020s). Library construction relied on the immunoSEQ multiplex PCR assay. As stored in TCRdb, this immuneACCESS dataset retains in-frame rearrangements with V and J assigned. A fraction of the clones does not appear; measured against another copy, unresolved V genes explain less than half of the discrepancy, and the remainder lacks a known reason. In this sample the table shows roughly 250,000 clones, around nine tenths of which occur a single time. Clones ranked in the top ten supply around 0.84% of the sample. Sample: peripheral blood. These receptors were collected from a man between 25 and 39 years old with acute or convalescent COVID-19.

The CDR3 region has the DNA TGTGCCACCAGTGAATACGGGACTAGAAACACCGGGGAGCTGTTTTTT. It yields the protein CATSEYGTRNTGELFF. The chain uses TRBV24-1 and TRBJ2-2; 8 nucleotides match TRBD2. V shed 4 bases and J 2 bases; nucleotides not matched to a gene: 5. Germline assignment: CDR1 KGHDR and CDR2 SFDVKD. This CDR3 region has 16 residues.

The sample holds a few counts of this clone. This sequence joins TRBV20-1 and TRBJ2-1; tentative D call: TRBD1 (5 bases). From germline, CDR1 is DFQATT and CDR2 SNEGSKA (reference sequence). Deletions cut 5 bases from V and 6 bases from J, with 14 bases between. The CDR3 is 13 amino acids. CDR3 DNA sequence: TGCAGTGCTTGTGGACATCCCCCCAATGAGCAGTTCTTC. Translated, it gives CSACGHPPNEQFF.

This sequence joins TRBV19 and TRBJ2-3; 9 bases map to TRBD1. The CDR3 sequence is 15 residues long. Germline trimming cut 7 bases from V and 4 bases from J; bases unmatched to any gene: 9. Germline CDR1 LNHDA, CDR2 SQIVND (reference sequence). CDR3 region: CASTAGTGLSDTQYF. The CDR3 DNA follows: TGTGCCAGTACTGCCGGGACAGGGTTGTCAGATACGCAGTATTTT.

The chain carries TRBV29-1 and TRBJ1-3, with TRBD1 as a possible D gene (6 bases). Looked up from germline, CDR1 is SQVTM and CDR2 is ANQGSEA. The CDR3 covers 15 residues. V was trimmed by 4 bases and J by 4 bases, leaving 17 bases between them. The CDR3 DNA reads as TGCAGCGTTGCCTCAGGACAGTCTCACGGAAACACCATATATTTT. As protein: CSVASGQSHGNTIYF.

DNA of the CDR3: TGTGCCAGCAGCCAAGAAGTGGACAGGAGAATGGAGACCCAGTACTTC. Translating it yields CASSQEVDRRMETQYF. The chain carries TRBV4-2 and TRBJ2-5, with 7 bases fitting TRBD1. The CDR3 is 16 amino acids. V gave up 0 bases and J gave up 5 bases; unmatched junction bases: 9. In germline, CDR1 is LGHNA, CDR2 YNFKEQ.

A single count supports this clone. The chain carries TRBV9 and TRBJ1-5, with D perhaps TRBD1 (5 bases). The length of the CDR3 is 14 residues. Germline-derived CDR1 and CDR2 are SGDLS and YYNGEE. V was pared by 4 bases and J by 0 bases, with 8 bases between. CDR3 DNA: TGTGCCAGCAGCCCGGGGGTTAGCAATCAGCCCCAGCATTTT. Protein: CASSPGVSNQPQHF.

The chain has TRBV30 and TRBJ2-3; a possible D gene is TRBD2 (5 bases). Germline V gene data show CDR1 as GTSNPN and CDR2 as SVGIG (reference sequence). Trimming left V 3 bases short and J 4 bases short, with 11 bases between. The CDR3 loop spans 13 amino acids. The CDR3 DNA reads TGTGCCTGGAGCGGGGTGGCCTCAGATACGCAGTATTTT. This sequence encodes CAWSGVASDTQYF.

This chain joins TRBV7-9 and TRBJ1-1, with 7 bases fitting TRBD1. Germline-derived CDR1 and CDR2 are SEHNR and FQNEAQ (reference sequence). The length of the CDR3 is 14 residues. V dropped 5 bases and J dropped 0; count of bases not matched to a gene: 3. The DNA of the CDR3 is TGTGCCAGCAGCCAGACAGGGTTGAACACTGAAGCTTTCTTT. Protein sequence: CASSQTGLNTEAFF.

This chain uses TRBV2 with TRBJ1-1; 7 bases fit TRBD1. Germline CDR1 and CDR2: SNHLY and FYNNEI. There are 13 residues in the CDR3. V lost 5 bases, J lost 7 bases, and 7 bases stayed unmatched. The CDR3 DNA is TGTGCCAGCAGTAGATCGACAGGGTTTGAAGCTTTCTTT. Translating gives CASSRSTGFEAFF.